A selection of T cell receptor beta chains follows, all from one sample in a study of blood T cell repertoires in COVID-19. Libraries were prepared by immunoSEQ multiplex PCR; TCRdb keeps only in-frame clonotypes and omits some of them. The sample lists 140,000 or so clones; 82% were seen once. Sequencing was performed on peripheral blood. Receptors were obtained from a woman of 80 years or more with acute or convalescent COVID-19. The CDR3 runs from the conserved cysteine through the conserved F or W. D genes are given only for firm matches. Rows may omit the clone size; those that give it use once, few, many or a size class.

V	size	J	D	DNA	CDR3
TRBV30	few	TRBJ1-2	TRBD1	TGTGCCGGGACCCTTGGGGACAGTACCTATGGCTACACCTTC	CAGTLGDSTYGYTF
TRBV2	NA	TRBJ2-5	NA	TGTGCCAGCAGTGAACAGATCCAAGAGACCCAGTACTTC	CASSEQIQETQYF
TRBV19	NA	TRBJ1-1	NA	TGTGCCAGTAGTGCACAGGTGGGCGACACTGAAGCTTTCTTT	CASSAQVGDTEAFF
TRBV19	NA	TRBJ1-2	NA	TGTGCCAGTAGTCCCCTGACAGCGCAGGGCTATGGCTACACCTTC	CASSPLTAQGYGYTF
TRBV5-1	NA	TRBJ2-7	NA	TGCGCCAGCAGCTCCACGGGGGTCGCCTACGAGCAGTACTTC	CASSSTGVAYEQYF
TRBV5-5	once	TRBJ1-2	TRBD1	TGTGCCAGCAGACCGACAGGGGGCAAGTTTGGCTACACCTTC	CASRPTGGKFGYTF
TRBV25-1	once	TRBJ1-2	TRBD1	TGTGCCAGCAGGGGGACAGGACCCTATGGCTACACCTTC	CASRGTGPYGYTF
TRBV28	once	TRBJ1-2	NA	TGTGCCAGCAGACAGGTTTCGGGGGTCTATGGCTACACCTTC	CASRQVSGVYGYTF
TRBV3-1/TRBV3-2	few	TRBJ1-5	TRBD1	TGTGCCAGCAGCCAAGATTCAGGGGGCTCCGGTTGCGGATATCAGCCCCAGCATTTT	CASSQDSGGSGCGYQPQHF
TRBV5-6	NA	TRBJ2-3	TRBD2	TGTGCCAGCAGCTTAGCGGGACTAGGCTTCGGCACAGATACGCAGTATTTT	CASSLAGLGFGTDTQYF
TRBV24-1	NA	TRBJ2-3	NA	TGTGCCACCAGTGATTTGGTGCCGGGGAGCACAGATACGCAGTATTTT	CATSDLVPGSTDTQYF
TRBV18	NA	TRBJ1-3	NA	TGTGCCAGCTCACCGACGGGGGGCTCTGGAAACACCATATATTTT	CASSPTGGSGNTIYF
TRBV7-9	NA	TRBJ1-4	NA	TGTGCCACCCAACCCGACAGTTCATCTGAAAAACTGTTTTTT	CATQPDSSSEKLFF
TRBV19	NA	TRBJ2-3	TRBD2	TGTGCCAGTAAAAACCCAATCACCGGGGGGGCGGAGGATACGCAGTATTTT	CASKNPITGGAEDTQYF
TRBV10-3	NA	TRBJ2-7	TRBD1	TGTGCCATCAGCGACAGGGGTGGGGTCTCCGAGCAGTACTTC	CAISDRGGVSEQYF
TRBV27	few	TRBJ1-2	NA	TGTGCCAGGCTACAGGGCTATCAGACTAACTATGGCTACACCTTC	CARLQGYQTNYGYTF
TRBV30	NA	TRBJ2-2	NA	TGTGCCTGGCAGGACACCGGGGAGCTGTTTTTT	CAWQDTGELFF
TRBV18	NA	TRBJ1-5	TRBD1	TGTGCCAGCTCACCATCGGGACAGGGTGGCAATCAGCCCCAGCATTTT	CASSPSGQGGNQPQHF
TRBV29-1	NA	TRBJ2-3	TRBD2	TGCAGCGTTAGCCTAGCGGGAGTCCCCACAGATACGCAGTATTTT	CSVSLAGVPTDTQYF
TRBV29-1	NA	TRBJ1-1	TRBD1	TGCAGCGTCAAACAAAGACAGGGGGCAGACACTGAAGCTTTCTTT	CSVKQRQGADTEAFF
TRBV27	NA	TRBJ2-2	NA	TGTGCCAGCAGTTTACGCGGGGAGCTGTTTTTT	CASSLRGELFF
TRBV6-6	NA	TRBJ2-5	TRBD1	TGTGCCAGCAGTTATAGGGGACAGGGCCAAGAGACCCAGTACTTC	CASSYRGQGQETQYF
TRBV7-6	NA	TRBJ2-5	NA	TGTGCCAGCAGCTTAGTATATCGTCGAGAAGAGACCCAGTACTTC	CASSLVYRREETQYF
TRBV4-1	many	TRBJ2-7	TRBD1	TGCGCCAGCAGCCATCCCGGGCAGGGGGTCGACGAGCAGTACTTC	CASSHPGQGVDEQYF
TRBV19	NA	TRBJ1-1	NA	TGTGCCAGTAGAGGACAGAACACTGAAGCTTTCTTT	CASRGQNTEAFF
TRBV5-1	NA	TRBJ2-2	TRBD2	TGCGCCAGCAGCGTGGGCCCAGCGGGAGGCTTCGCGAACACCGGGGAGCTGTTTTTT	CASSVGPAGGFANTGELFF
TRBV11-3	NA	TRBJ2-3	TRBD2	TGTGCCAGCAGCTTAGGAGGTTCTAGCGGGGGATCGGATACGCAGTATTTT	CASSLGGSSGGSDTQYF
TRBV5-4	NA	TRBJ2-7	TRBD1	TGTGCCAGCAGCTTGACAGGGGACTCCTACGAGCAGTACTTC	CASSLTGDSYEQYF
TRBV15	NA	TRBJ1-2	NA	TGTGCCACCAGCAGAGGGGGCGAGGACTATGGCTACACCTTC	CATSRGGEDYGYTF
TRBV28	few	TRBJ2-7	NA	TGTGCCAGCAGTTCCACCTACCGGGGTGGGCTCTACGAGCAGTACTTC	CASSSTYRGGLYEQYF